These T cell receptor beta chains were read from a single sample in a study of blood T cell repertoires in COVID-19. Only in-frame clones appear in the TCRdb table, and some are missing; sequencing was by immunoSEQ multiplex PCR. The sample holds about 160,000 clones; around 92% are singletons and the top ten take more than 4.5%. The sequenced material came from peripheral blood. Source of these receptors: a young man with COVID-19, enrolled during active disease. Each CDR3 is given with its conserved first and last residue. Fields, in order: J gene, clone size, D gene, V gene, CDR3 protein, CDR3 DNA. The D gene is left open where the match is weak. Clone size, where shown, is once, few, many, or a class for clones that have expanded.

TRBJ2-1 | - | TRBD2 | TRBV4-1 | CAAGVSGSLDEQFF | TGCGCCGCGGGAGTAAGCGGGAGCCTTGATGAGCAGTTCTTC
TRBJ1-1 | - | - | TRBV18 | CASSVREQEAFF | TGTGCCAGCTCGGTTAGAGAACAGGAAGCTTTCTTT
TRBJ2-4 | - | - | TRBV2 | CASSVAGDLAKNIQYF | TGTGCCAGCAGTGTGGCGGGCGACCTGGCCAAAAACATTCAGTACTTC
TRBJ1-5 | - | TRBD1 | TRBV24-1 | CATSDPRGEYQPQHF | TGTGCCACCAGTGACCCCAGGGGGGAGTATCAGCCCCAGCATTTT
TRBJ1-2 | - | TRBD1 | TRBV7-8 | CASSQVGQGDYGYTF | TGTGCCAGCAGCCAGGTCGGACAGGGAGACTATGGCTACACCTTC
TRBJ1-4 | - | TRBD1 | TRBV4-2 | CASSLGGNGDEKLFF | TGTGCCAGCAGCCTAGGGGGCAACGGGGATGAAAAACTGTTTTTT
TRBJ1-4 | - | - | TRBV11-2 | CASSPPREKLFF | TGTGCCAGCAGCCCGCCCAGGGAAAAACTGTTTTTT
TRBJ2-5 | - | TRBD1 | TRBV2 | CASSPGGETQYF | TGTGCCAGCAGTCCAGGGGGAGAGACCCAGTACTTC
TRBJ1-1 | - | - | TRBV27 | CASSSGATQGDTEAFF | TGTGCCAGCAGTTCCGGGGCTACACAGGGTGACACTGAAGCTTTCTTT
TRBJ2-7 | - | - | TRBV6-5 | CASSPIAGPYEQYF | TGTGCCAGCAGCCCCATCGCGGGCCCCTACGAGCAGTACTTC
TRBJ1-5 | once | TRBD1 | TRBV6-6 | CASITGGNQPQHF | TGTGCCAGCATTACAGGGGGGAATCAGCCCCAGCATTTT
TRBJ2-5 | - | - | TRBV24-1 | CATSDVQFGGETQYF | TGTGCCACCAGTGATGTGCAGTTCGGGGGAGAGACCCAGTACTTC
TRBJ1-1 | - | TRBD1 | TRBV5-1 | CASSPALQGAVEAFF | TGCGCCAGCAGCCCCGCCTTACAGGGGGCTGTTGAAGCTTTCTTT
TRBJ2-7 | - | TRBD1 | TRBV6-5 | CATRQGLYEQYF | TGTGCCACCAGACAGGGCCTCTACGAGCAGTACTTC
TRBJ1-5 | - | - | TRBV19 | CASRSTNQPQHF | TGTGCCAGTAGGTCGACTAATCAGCCCCAGCATTTT
TRBJ1-3 | - | - | TRBV9 | CASSVARGSGNTIYF | TGTGCCAGCAGCGTAGCTCGGGGCTCTGGAAACACCATATATTTT
TRBJ2-3 | - | - | TRBV5-1 | CASSPQGLTSTDTQYF | TGCGCCAGCAGCCCCCAGGGTCTCACTAGCACAGATACGCAGTATTTT
TRBJ2-6 | - | - | TRBV27 | CASSWGRGANVLTF | TGTGCCAGCAGTTGGGGGCGGGGGGCCAACGTCCTGACTTTC
TRBJ2-3 | - | TRBD2 | TRBV7-9 | CASSGRGVDTQYF | TGTGCCAGCAGCGGGAGGGGTGTGGATACGCAGTATTTT
TRBJ1-2 | - | - | TRBV12-5 | CASGFEMYGYTF | TGTGCTAGTGGTTTTGAGATGTATGGCTACACCTTC
TRBJ2-5 | - | TRBD2 | TRBV5-1 | CASSEGSLAGVWETQYF | TGCGCCAGCAGCGAAGGGTCCCTAGCGGGAGTGTGGGAGACCCAGTACTTC
TRBJ1-5 | - | - | TRBV2 | CASSEGWVGPQHF | TGTGCCAGCAGTGAGGGCTGGGTGGGGCCCCAGCATTTT
TRBJ2-7 | once | TRBD1 | TRBV28 | CASSPGGSSYEQYF | TGTGCCAGCAGCCCAGGGGGTAGCTCCTACGAGCAGTACTTC
TRBJ2-6 | - | TRBD2 | TRBV7-9 | CASTSGGEGTGANVLTF | TGTGCCAGCACCTCAGGCGGGGAGGGGACTGGGGCCAACGTCCTGACTTTC
TRBJ2-2 | - | TRBD2 | TRBV9 | CASSVSPAGGPTGELFF | TGTGCCAGCAGCGTATCCCCAGCGGGAGGGCCTACCGGGGAGCTGTTTTTT
TRBJ1-5 | - | - | TRBV7-8 | CASSPRHTPSNQPQHF | TGTGCCAGCAGCCCGAGACATACTCCTAGCAATCAGCCCCAGCATTTT
TRBJ2-7 | - | TRBD2 | TRBV6-5 | CASSYRGLAGGYEQYF | TGTGCCAGCAGTTACCGCGGACTAGCGGGGGGCTACGAGCAGTACTTC
TRBJ1-5 | - | - | TRBV6-5 | CASSYGAAVDQPQHF | TGTGCCAGCAGTTACGGGGCGGCAGTAGATCAGCCCCAGCATTTT
TRBJ1-4 | - | TRBD1 | TRBV10-3 | CAIKSPGQGAHGEKLFF | TGTGCCATCAAATCCCCGGGACAGGGGGCTCATGGTGAAAAACTGTTTTTT
TRBJ2-1 | - | - | TRBV19 | CASSILDRTNYNEQFF | TGTGCCAGTAGTATCTTGGACAGGACTAACTACAATGAGCAGTTCTTC
TRBJ2-5 | - | TRBD2 | TRBV7-2 | CASSWTSGREETQYF | TGTGCCAGCAGCTGGACTAGCGGGAGGGAAGAGACCCAGTACTTC
TRBJ1-2 | - | - | TRBV7-2 | CASSFDRSYGYTF | TGTGCCAGCAGCTTCGACCGGAGCTATGGCTACACCTTC
TRBJ1-5 | - | TRBD1 | TRBV6-1 | CASSEGQGPLNQPQHF | TGTGCCAGCAGTGAAGGACAGGGACCACTTAATCAGCCCCAGCATTTT
TRBJ1-6 | - | TRBD1 | TRBV10-3 | CAIRPGTGRSPLHF | TGTGCCATCAGACCCGGGACAGGGAGGTCACCCCTCCACTTT
TRBJ1-2 | - | TRBD1 | TRBV19 | CAGKSGTGNGYTF | TGTGCCGGAAAATCCGGGACAGGGAATGGCTACACCTTC
TRBJ2-2 | - | - | TRBV7-2 | CASRTGTTNTGELFF | TGTGCCAGCCGTACCGGGACAACGAACACCGGGGAGCTGTTTTTT
TRBJ1-2 | - | - | TRBV7-2 | CASSRRQNLYGYTF | TGTGCCAGCAGCCGTAGACAGAATCTTTATGGCTACACCTTC
TRBJ1-1 | - | - | TRBV5-6 | CASSFTGNGAFF | TGTGCCAGCAGCTTTACGGGTAATGGAGCTTTCTTT
TRBJ1-2 | - | TRBD1 | TRBV27 | CASSFGTGVYGYTF | TGTGCCAGCAGTTTTGGGACAGGGGTTTATGGCTACACCTTC
TRBJ1-1 | - | - | TRBV28 | CASSTRSLEAFF | TGTGCCAGCAGTACGAGGTCTCTTGAAGCTTTCTTT
TRBJ2-6 | - | - | TRBV7-6 | CASSFRTGLPHSGANVLTF | TGTGCCAGCAGCTTTCGAACAGGGCTACCCCATTCTGGGGCCAACGTCCTGACTTTC
TRBJ2-1 | - | TRBD2 | TRBV19 | CASSPQTSGSYYEQFF | TGTGCCAGTAGTCCTCAGACTAGCGGGAGTTACTATGAGCAGTTCTTC
TRBJ2-3 | - | - | TRBV21-1 | CASSKGRTSGSTDTQYF | TGTGCCAGCAGCAAAGGGAGGACTAGCGGTAGCACAGATACGCAGTATTTT
TRBJ1-2 | - | - | TRBV19 | CASSIGQKNYGYTF | TGTGCCAGTAGTATAGGGCAGAAAAACTATGGCTACACCTTC
TRBJ1-2 | - | TRBD1 | TRBV6-2/TRBV6-3 | CASSSAWDRDGYTF | TGTGCCAGCAGTTCGGCTTGGGACAGGGATGGCTACACCTTC
TRBJ1-1 | - | - | TRBV28 | CASSSRLGGGTEAFF | TGTGCCAGCAGTTCTCGACTGGGGGGAGGGACTGAAGCTTTCTTT
TRBJ1-2 | - | - | TRBV12-3/TRBV12-4 | CASSFVTAYGYTF | TGTGCCAGCAGTTTTGTAACAGCTTATGGCTACACCTTC
TRBJ1-1 | - | TRBD1 | TRBV2 | CASSRTGLMNTEAFF | TGTGCCAGCAGCCGGACAGGCCTAATGAACACTGAAGCTTTCTTT
TRBJ2-1 | - | TRBD2 | TRBV19 | CASSIGPGGPHEQFF | TGTGCCAGTAGTATTGGGCCGGGAGGGCCCCATGAGCAGTTCTTC
TRBJ2-5 | - | - | TRBV7-9 | CASSLVLTAGETQYF | TGTGCCAGCAGCTTAGTCCTGACAGCCGGGGAGACCCAGTACTTC
TRBJ2-7 | - | - | TRBV5-1 | CASSLGDLVSYEQYF | TGCGCCAGCAGCTTGGGGGACTTAGTTTCGTACGAGCAGTACTTC
TRBJ1-6 | - | - | TRBV19 | CASSGGKGGSPLHF | TGTGCCAGTAGTGGGGGTAAGGGAGGATCACCCCTCCACTTT
TRBJ2-2 | - | TRBD1 | TRBV28 | CASSLWSTGRTGELFF | TGTGCCAGCAGTTTATGGTCGACAGGGCGGACCGGGGAGCTGTTTTTT
TRBJ1-6 | - | TRBD1 | TRBV30 | CAWRAGTVNSPLHF | TGTGCCTGGAGGGCCGGGACAGTTAATTCACCCCTCCACTTT